This T cell receptor (beta chain) originates from a study of cytomegalovirus exposure and HLA in healthy donors. Turning to this clone: What it binds is not known.

Whole-study results and caveats: Across donors, presence/absence analyses took sequencing depth to be roughly uniform.

PCR amplification relied on 60 Vbeta primers (plus 13 Jbeta primers). Produced via immunoSEQ multiplex PCR; TCRdb's table is partial and in-frame only. Of 100,000 or so clones listed, just under 80% were seen once; the top ten hold around 5.1%. Germline trimming cut 3 bases from V and 8 bases from J; bases unmatched to any gene: 6. The germline V gene encodes CDR1 SGHNT and CDR2 YENEEA. The CDR3 is 16 amino acids. Sequenced: PBMCs. This sequence joins TRBV11-3 and TRBJ2-1; 14 bases are a match to TRBD2. The TCR originated in a male donor in good health and CMV-seronegative. CDR3 sequence (DNA): TGTGCCAGCAGCTTCGGGACTAGCGGGGGAGGGGATGAGCAGTTCTTC. Translating gives CASSFGTSGGGDEQFF.